The source of this T cell receptor (beta chain) is a study of T-cell memory formation after mild COVID-19. Study-level findings and limits: Clones that contracted clustered mainly in CM and EM if CD4+ and in EMRA if CD8+. Whereas later expanders leaned CD4+, clones contracting day 15 to 85 showed a balanced CD4/CD8 makeup. Cross-reactive memory seemingly joined, as some responding clones were found in pre-infection memory.

TCRdb analysed the 5' RACE reads with MiXCR anew, one entry per CDR3 protein. The sample holds 120,000 to 150,000 distinct CDR3 sequences, 11% to 15% seen once. In its sample, this clonotype was seen a few times. Its specificity is unknown. V was shortened by 11 bases and J by 7 bases, with 18 bases between the two germline ends. Germline V gene lookup returns CDR1 ENHRY and CDR2 SYGVKD. This CDR3 comprises 12 residues. The rearrangement uses TRBV10-3 and TRBJ2-7, with D perhaps given as TRBD1 or TRBD2 (5 bases each). The sample was PBMCs or a T cell subset sorted from them (not recorded which). The sequence derives from an adult woman who had mild COVID-19 (a few samples of this study predate the infection). Cell type and time point are not known. The CDR3 DNA is TGTGCCCTCCGGGACGGAGCAGGGGAGCAGTACTTC. It specifies CALRDGAGEQYF.